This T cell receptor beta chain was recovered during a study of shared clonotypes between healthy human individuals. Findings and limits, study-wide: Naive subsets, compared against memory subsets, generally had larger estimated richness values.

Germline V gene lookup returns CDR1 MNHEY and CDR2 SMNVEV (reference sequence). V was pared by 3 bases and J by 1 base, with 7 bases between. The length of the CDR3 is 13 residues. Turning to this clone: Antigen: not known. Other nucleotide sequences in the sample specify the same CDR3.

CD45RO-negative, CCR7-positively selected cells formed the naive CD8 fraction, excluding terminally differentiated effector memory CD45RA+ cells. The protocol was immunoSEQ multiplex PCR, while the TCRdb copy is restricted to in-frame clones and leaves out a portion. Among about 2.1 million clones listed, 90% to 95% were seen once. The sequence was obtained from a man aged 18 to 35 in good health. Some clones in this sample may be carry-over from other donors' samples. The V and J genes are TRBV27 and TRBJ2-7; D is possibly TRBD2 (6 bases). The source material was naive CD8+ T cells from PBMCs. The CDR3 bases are TGTGCCAGCAGTTTGGGGACTTCCTACGAGCAGTACTTC. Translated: CASSLGTSYEQYF.